What follows are 27 T cell receptor beta chains derived from one specimen sequenced in a study of beta chain features in type 1 diabetes. Overall study findings and caveats: In every one of the four CD4+ subsets, TCRB CDR3s were moderately but significantly shorter in Type 1 diabetes patients.

The sequenced template was cDNA made from the entire isolated RNA. TCRdb keeps only in-frame clones here, not all; method: immunoSEQ multiplex PCR. The data contain some 240,000 clones, approximately 16% of them singletons. The antigens of these receptors remain unknown. The sequencing input was naive CD4+ T cells from blood. The receptors originated from a man between 25 and 39 years old with type 1 diabetes.

The chain has TRBV18 and TRBJ2-2, with D possibly TRBD2 on 6 matching bases. The CDR3 runs to 15 residues. V was trimmed by 2 bases and J by 6 bases, leaving 13 bases between them. CDR1 KGHSH and CDR2 LQKENI come from the germline V gene. The CDR3 sequence is CASSPLQEGSGELFF. CDR3 in DNA: TGTGCCAGCTCACCATTACAGGAGGGATCCGGGGAGCTGTTTTTT.

V and J are TRBV30 and TRBJ2-1; 7 nucleotides agree with TRBD2. Trimming removed 3 bases from V and 8 bases from J; junction bases left unmatched: 1. Germline-derived CDR1 and CDR2 are GTSNPN and SVGIG (reference sequence). This CDR3 region has 11 residues. CDR3 region: CAWRRGDEQFF. CDR3 nucleotide sequence: TGTGCCTGGAGACGGGGGGATGAGCAGTTCTTC.

Remarks on this clone: Within the sample, other DNA sequences also encode this same CDR3. The V gene is TRBV5-1, the J gene TRBJ1-1; D ambiguous. This CDR3 has 14 amino acids. Looked up from germline, CDR1 is SGHRS and CDR2 is YFSETQ. V was shortened by 0 bases and J by 2 bases, with 8 bases between the two germline ends. The CDR3 here is CASSLVGENTEAFF. DNA of the CDR3: TGCGCCAGCAGCTTGGTAGGAGAAAACACTGAAGCTTTCTTT.

This clone has more than one count but fewer than ten. This chain uses TRBV5-4 with TRBJ1-1; 9 nucleotides align to TRBD1. Germline V gives CDR1 SGHNT, CDR2 YYREEE (reference sequence). The CDR3 consists of 15 residues. Trimming cost V 3 bases and J 1 base; bases outside gene matches: 4. The CDR3 DNA reads as TGTGCCAGCAGCTCAAGGGGACAGGGGAACACTGAAGCTTTCTTT. It translates to CASSSRGQGNTEAFF.

The chain carries TRBV28 and TRBJ1-2; D may be TRBD1 (6 bases). Per the germline V gene, CDR1 is MDHEN and CDR2 is SYDVKM. The germline V and J ends were trimmed by 5 bases and 4 bases, with 8 bases remaining between them. The CDR3 extends over 12 amino acids. CDR3 DNA: TGTGCCAGCAGTCCGACAGGCTATGGCTACACCTTC. Amino acid sequence: CASSPTGYGYTF.

The chain links TRBV4-3 to TRBJ1-5; D possibly corresponds to TRBD1 (5 bases). Germline V gene data show CDR1 as LGHNA and CDR2 as YSLEER. The CDR3 covers 15 residues. Trimming took off 0 bases at V and 9 bases at J, with 15 bases between the two ends. CDR3 sequence: CASSQDYSGGRPQHF. The CDR3 bases are TGCGCCAGCAGCCAAGATTATAGTGGGGGACGGCCCCAGCATTTT.

This clone was observed a few times. The V and J genes are TRBV28 and TRBJ2-1; 10 nucleotides line up with TRBD2. The V and J ends lost 6 bases and 0 bases, in that order; junction bases with no gene match: 2. The germline V gene encodes CDR1 MDHEN and CDR2 SYDVKM. The CDR3 consists of 15 residues. The CDR3 nucleotides are TGTGCCAGCAGGCCTAGCGGGAGCTCCTACAATGAGCAGTTCTTC. This translates into CASRPSGSSYNEQFF.

This clone was observed a few times. The genes are TRBV5-4 and TRBJ2-1, with 13 bases lining up with TRBD2. V was clipped by 4 bases and J by 6 bases; unmatched bases: 4. The CDR3 has 15 residues. The V gene's germline CDR1 is SGHNT and CDR2 YYREEE (reference sequence). CDR3 coding DNA: TGTGCCAGCAGCCCTACTAGCGGGAGGGCCAATGAGCAGTTCTTC. Amino acid sequence: CASSPTSGRANEQFF. The whole variable domain, remainder taken from reference TRBV5-4 and TRBJ2-1, is ETGVTQSPTHLIKTRGQQVTLRCSSQSGHNTVSWYQQALGQGPQFIFQYYREEENGRGNFPPRFSGLQFPNYSSELNVNALELDDSALYLCASSPTSGRANEQFFGPGTRLTVL.

The chain joins TRBV5-1 to TRBJ2-5; a possible D gene is TRBD1 (5 bases). V was cut by 5 bases and J by 1 base, with 9 bases left in between. The germline CDR1 and CDR2 sequences are SGHRS and YFSETQ. This CDR3 has 13 residues. DNA of the CDR3: TGCGCCAGCAGAGGGGCCATCCAAGAGACCCAGTACTTC. Translating it yields CASRGAIQETQYF. Full variable domain (outside the CDR3, taken from reference TRBV5-1 and TRBJ2-5): KAGVTQTPRYLIKTRGQQVTLSCSPISGHRSVSWYQQTPGQGLQFLFEYFSETQRNKGNFPGRFSGRQFSNSRSEMNVSTLELGDSALYLCASRGAIQETQYFGPGTRLLVL.

Concerning this clone itself: Additional DNA sequences in this sample encode the identical CDR3. The chain has TRBV7-2 and TRBJ2-3, with TRBD1 as a possible D gene (5 bases). Per the germline V gene, CDR1 is SGHTA and CDR2 is FQGNSA. Trimming shortened V by 1 base and J by 6 bases, and 8 bases separated the two germline ends. This CDR3 comprises 13 residues. DNA for the CDR3: TGTGCCAGCAGCTTAGTGGGGCTGGATACGCAGTATTTT. Protein: CASSLVGLDTQYF.

The chain couples TRBV29-1 to TRBJ2-3; the match to TRBD2 covers 9 bases. The CDR3 is 14 amino acids. CDR1 is SQVTM, CDR2 ANQGSEA, per germline. J lost 2 bases, V lost 4 bases, and 4 bases had no gene match. CDR3 loop: CSVGLAGVTDTQYF. DNA for the CDR3: TGCAGCGTTGGCTTAGCGGGAGTCACAGATACGCAGTATTTT.

The rearrangement links TRBV9 to TRBJ2-3; D is possibly TRBD2 (5 bases). This CDR3 is built from 16 residues. In germline, CDR1 is SGDLS, CDR2 YYNGEE. Trimming cost V 4 bases and J 5 bases, with 20 bases left between them. The CDR3 region is CASSPQFVGVRDTQYF. In nucleotides, the CDR3 is TGTGCCAGCAGCCCCCAGTTTGTGGGAGTGAGAGATACGCAGTATTTT.

The chain uses TRBV9 and TRBJ1-3; weak D call: TRBD1 (6 bases). CDR3 length: 14 amino acids. V was cut by 4 bases and J by 4 bases, with 12 bases left in between. From germline, CDR1 is SGDLS and CDR2 YYNGEE. CDR3 nucleotide sequence: TGTGCCAGCAGCACCTACAGGGACGGAAACACCATATATTTT. Encoded protein: CASSTYRDGNTIYF.

J is TRBJ2-5 and V is TRBV18; D remains unclear. The germline CDR1 and CDR2 sequences are KGHSH and LQKENI. This CDR3 comprises 14 residues. Trimming took off 3 bases at V and 1 base at J, with 9 bases between the two ends. The chain's CDR3 is CASSPQDLQETQYF. The CDR3 DNA follows: TGTGCCAGCTCACCTCAGGATCTCCAAGAGACCCAGTACTTC.

This chain joins TRBV15 and TRBJ1-4; 7 bases map to TRBD1. Per the germline V gene, CDR1 is LNHNV and CDR2 is YYDKDF (reference sequence). The CDR3 contains 16 residues. Trimming removed 2 bases from V and 6 bases from J; junction bases left unmatched: 9. The CDR3 spells CATSRPPGQSDEKLFF. The CDR3, as DNA: TGTGCCACCAGCAGACCACCGGGACAGAGTGATGAAAAACTGTTTTTT.

The sample holds a few counts of this clone. J is TRBJ1-4 and V is TRBV29-1; 8 bases map to TRBD1. The junction had 1 base not matched to a gene; V was cut back by 4 bases and J by 6 bases. Germline CDR1 and CDR2: SQVTM and ANQGSEA. The CDR3 length is 12 residues. CDR3 nucleotides: TGCAGCGTTGGGACAGGGTATGAAAAACTGTTTTTT. This encodes CSVGTGYEKLFF.

This sequence joins TRBV2 and TRBJ2-1; 9 bases are shared with TRBD2. V dropped 5 bases and J dropped 0; count of bases not matched to a gene: 5. The CDR3 has 16 amino acids. Germline V gives CDR1 SNHLY, CDR2 FYNNEI. CDR3 protein: CASSTNSGSSYNEQFF. The DNA for the CDR3 is TGTGCCAGCAGTACCAATAGCGGGAGCTCCTACAATGAGCAGTTCTTC.

This clone has more than one count but fewer than ten. The chain couples TRBV2 to TRBJ1-1; TRBD1 aligns across 9 bases. This CDR3 spans 14 amino acids. The V gene end was trimmed by 7 bases and the J gene end by 6 bases; junction bases not matched to a gene: 9. Germline V gives CDR1 SNHLY, CDR2 FYNNEI. The CDR3 DNA sequence: TGTGCCAGCACCCGGGACAGGGCAATTTCTGAAGCTTTCTTT. It translates to CASTRDRAISEAFF.

In its sample, this clone was seen a few times. The rearrangement joins TRBV23-1 to TRBJ1-2, with 9 bases aligning to TRBD1. TRBV23-1 is placed among ORFs of uncertain function. Losses at the gene ends were 3 bases for V and 3 bases for J; bases not matched to a gene: 5. CDR3 length: 15 amino acids. The CDR3 coding sequence is TGCGCCAGCAGTCAGCACAGGGGGCAGGACTATGGCTACACCTTC. Protein: CASSQHRGQDYGYTF.

The rearrangement links TRBV27 to TRBJ2-6; D gene unclear. Germline lookup yields CDR1 MNHEY and CDR2 SMNVEV (reference sequence). V lost 6 bases to trimming and J lost 1 base, with 13 bases between them. The CDR3 loop spans 16 amino acids. DNA for the CDR3: TGTGCCAGCAGAAAGGGATCTAATTCTGGGGCCAACGTCCTGACTTTC. It codes for CASRKGSNSGANVLTF.

This clone showed up just a few times. V is TRBV29-1 and J is TRBJ2-1, with D hard to call. V was cut by 3 bases and J by 0 bases, with 6 bases left in between. The V gene's germline CDR1 is SQVTM and CDR2 ANQGSEA. The CDR3 is 13 residues long. Here the CDR3 reads CSVDKNSYNEQFF. The CDR3 DNA reads TGCAGCGTTGACAAGAACTCCTACAATGAGCAGTTCTTC.

The genes are TRBV7-2 and TRBJ2-5; TRBD1 might be the D (6 bases). V lost 6 bases to trimming and J lost 4 bases, with 12 bases between them. CDR3 size: 13 residues. Germline CDR1 and CDR2: SGHTA and FQGNSA. CDR3 sequence (DNA): TGTGCCAGCAGGATGGGGGCGGGAGAGACCCAGTACTTC. Its translation is CASRMGAGETQYF.

This clone was seen a few times. J is TRBJ2-5 and V is TRBV11-2, with a weak D call TRBD2 (7 bases). Germline-derived CDR1 and CDR2 are SGHAT and FQNNGV. The CDR3 has 13 amino acids. Trimming cost V 6 bases and J 5 bases, with 13 bases left between them. The CDR3 spells CASRRGRGETQYF. CDR3 in DNA: TGTGCCAGCAGGCGGGGGAGGGGGGAGACCCAGTACTTC.

This clone was observed a few times. The chain recombines TRBV7-2 with TRBJ2-7, with TRBD1 identical over 9 bases. The germline CDR1 and CDR2 sequences are SGHTA and FQGNSA. The J segment lost 3 bases and the V segment lost 2 bases, leaving 2 bases of the junction unmatched. The CDR3 length is 14 residues. CDR3 sequence reads: CASSLTGGNYEQYF. The CDR3 DNA follows: TGTGCCAGCAGCTTAACAGGGGGCAACTACGAGCAGTACTTC. The full variable domain, rest sourced from reference TRBV7-2 and TRBJ2-7, is GAGVSQSPSNKVTEKGKDVELRCDPISGHTALYWYRQSLGQGLEFLIYFQGNSAPDKSGLPSDRFSAERTGGSVSTLTIQRTQQEDSAVYLCASSLTGGNYEQYFGPGTRLTVT.

This clone was seen only a few times. V and J are TRBV28 and TRBJ2-7, with TRBD1 identical over 9 bases. This CDR3 comprises 14 residues. Looked up from germline, CDR1 is MDHEN and CDR2 is SYDVKM. V lost 4 bases and J lost 0; bases outside the gene matches: 1. The CDR3 protein is CASSSGQGSYEQYF. For the CDR3, the DNA is TGTGCCAGCAGTTCGGGACAGGGCTCCTACGAGCAGTACTTC.

The chain joins TRBV20-1 to TRBJ2-6, with no clear D. V lost 5 bases and J 4 bases, leaving 0 bases between the germline ends. Germline V CDR1 and CDR2: DFQATT, SNEGSKA (reference sequence). This CDR3 comprises 10 residues. In nucleotides, the CDR3 is TGCAGTGCTGGGGCCAACGTCCTGACTTTC. This gives the protein CSAGANVLTF.

The chain is built from TRBV7-9 and TRBJ2-3, with D possibly matching TRBD2 (5 bases). The CDR3 consists of 16 residues. Germline CDR1 is SEHNR and CDR2 is FQNEAQ (reference sequence). The germline V and J ends were trimmed by 1 base and 3 bases, with 14 bases remaining between them. CDR3 region: CASSLVPWENTDTQYF. In DNA form, the CDR3 reads TGTGCCAGCAGCTTAGTTCCGTGGGAGAATACAGATACGCAGTATTTT.